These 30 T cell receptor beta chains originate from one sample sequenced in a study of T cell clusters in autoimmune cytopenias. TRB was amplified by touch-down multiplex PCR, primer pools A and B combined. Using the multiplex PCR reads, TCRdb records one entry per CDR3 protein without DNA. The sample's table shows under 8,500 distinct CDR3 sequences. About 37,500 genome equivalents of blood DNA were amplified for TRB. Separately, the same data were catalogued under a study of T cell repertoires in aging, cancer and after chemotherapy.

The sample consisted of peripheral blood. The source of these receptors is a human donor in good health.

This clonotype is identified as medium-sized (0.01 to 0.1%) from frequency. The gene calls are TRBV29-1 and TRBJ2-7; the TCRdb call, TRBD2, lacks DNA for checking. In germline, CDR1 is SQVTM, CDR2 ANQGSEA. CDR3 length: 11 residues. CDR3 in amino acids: CSVGLPYEQYF.

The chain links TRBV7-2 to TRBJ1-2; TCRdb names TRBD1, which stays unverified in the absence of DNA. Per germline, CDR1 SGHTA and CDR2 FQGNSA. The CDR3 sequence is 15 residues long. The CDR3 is CASSHIGQSNYGYTF.

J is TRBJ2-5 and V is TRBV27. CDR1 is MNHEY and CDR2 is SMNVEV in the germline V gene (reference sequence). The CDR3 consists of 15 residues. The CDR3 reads CASRNHLGVQETQYF.

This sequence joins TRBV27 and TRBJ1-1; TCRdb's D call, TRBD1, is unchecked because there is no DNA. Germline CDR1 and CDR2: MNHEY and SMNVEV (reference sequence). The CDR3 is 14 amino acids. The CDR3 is CASSFVGGGTEAFF.

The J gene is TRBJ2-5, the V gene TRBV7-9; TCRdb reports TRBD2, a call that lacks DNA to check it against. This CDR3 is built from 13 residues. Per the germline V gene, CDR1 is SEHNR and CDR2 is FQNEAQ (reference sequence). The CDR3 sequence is CASSPTSAETQYF.

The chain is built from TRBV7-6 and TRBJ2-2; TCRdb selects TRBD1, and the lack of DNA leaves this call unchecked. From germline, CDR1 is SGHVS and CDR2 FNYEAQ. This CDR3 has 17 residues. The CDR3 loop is CASSLVPGQGNTGELFF.

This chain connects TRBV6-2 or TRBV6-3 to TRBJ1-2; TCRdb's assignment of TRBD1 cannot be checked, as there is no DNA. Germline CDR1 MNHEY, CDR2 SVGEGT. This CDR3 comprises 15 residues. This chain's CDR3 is CASSSPGSGYYGYTF.

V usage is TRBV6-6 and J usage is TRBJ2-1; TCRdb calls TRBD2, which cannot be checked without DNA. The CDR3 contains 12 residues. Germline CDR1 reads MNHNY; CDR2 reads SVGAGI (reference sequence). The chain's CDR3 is CASSYRREGVFF.

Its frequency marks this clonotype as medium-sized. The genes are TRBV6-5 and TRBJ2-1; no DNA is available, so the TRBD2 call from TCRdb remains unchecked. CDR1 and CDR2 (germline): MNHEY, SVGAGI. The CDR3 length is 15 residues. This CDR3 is CASTRTSGRLDEQFF.

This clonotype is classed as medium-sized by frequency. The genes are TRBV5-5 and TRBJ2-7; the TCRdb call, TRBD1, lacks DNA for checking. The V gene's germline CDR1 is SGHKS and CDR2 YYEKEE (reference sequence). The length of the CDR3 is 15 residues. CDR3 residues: CASSPRQGIGYEQYF.

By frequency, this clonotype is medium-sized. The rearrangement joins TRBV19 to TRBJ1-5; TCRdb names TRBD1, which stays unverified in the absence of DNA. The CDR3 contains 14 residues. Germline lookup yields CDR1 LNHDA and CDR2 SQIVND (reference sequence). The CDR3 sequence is CASSIYRGDQPQHF.

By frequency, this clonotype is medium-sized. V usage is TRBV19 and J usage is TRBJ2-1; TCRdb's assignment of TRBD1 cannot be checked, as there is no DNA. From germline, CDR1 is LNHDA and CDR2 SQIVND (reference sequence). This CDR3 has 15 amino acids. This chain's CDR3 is CASSIPAGLGNEQFF.

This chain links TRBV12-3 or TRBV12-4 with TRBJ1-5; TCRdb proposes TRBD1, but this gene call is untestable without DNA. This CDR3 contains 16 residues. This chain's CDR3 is CASSAPWGEGDQPQHF.

CDR3 residues: CGTSGGAGNIQYF. J is TRBJ2-4 and V is TRBV19; with no DNA, the TCRdb D assignment of TRBD2 cannot be verified. Germline V gene sequence: CDR1 LNHDA, CDR2 SQIVND (reference sequence). The CDR3 length is 13 residues.

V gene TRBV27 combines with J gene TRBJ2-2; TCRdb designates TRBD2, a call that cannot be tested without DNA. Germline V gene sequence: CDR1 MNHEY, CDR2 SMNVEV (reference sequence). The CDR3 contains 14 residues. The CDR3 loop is CASRQSGRAGELFF.

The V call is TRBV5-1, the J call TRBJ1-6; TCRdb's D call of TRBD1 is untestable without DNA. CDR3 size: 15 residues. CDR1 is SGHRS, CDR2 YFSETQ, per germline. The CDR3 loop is CASSLGGTGNSPLHF.

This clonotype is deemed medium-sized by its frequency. CDR3 sequence: CASSLDSAKAALTGELFF. J is TRBJ2-2 and V is TRBV7-6. Germline values: CDR1 SGHVS, CDR2 FNYEAQ. CDR3 length: 18 amino acids.

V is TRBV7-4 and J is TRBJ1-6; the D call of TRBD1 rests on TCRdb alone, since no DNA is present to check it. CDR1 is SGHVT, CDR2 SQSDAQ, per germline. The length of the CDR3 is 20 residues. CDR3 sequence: CASSCCPVISGQGRDSPLHF.

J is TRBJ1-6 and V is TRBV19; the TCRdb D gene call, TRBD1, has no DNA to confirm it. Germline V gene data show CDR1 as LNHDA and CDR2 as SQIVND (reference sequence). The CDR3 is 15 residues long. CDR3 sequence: CASSGAREKDSPLHF.

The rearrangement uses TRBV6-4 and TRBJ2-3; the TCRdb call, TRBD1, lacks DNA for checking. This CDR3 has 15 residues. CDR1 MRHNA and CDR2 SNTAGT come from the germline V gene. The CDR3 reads CASSEDTGAVDTQYF.

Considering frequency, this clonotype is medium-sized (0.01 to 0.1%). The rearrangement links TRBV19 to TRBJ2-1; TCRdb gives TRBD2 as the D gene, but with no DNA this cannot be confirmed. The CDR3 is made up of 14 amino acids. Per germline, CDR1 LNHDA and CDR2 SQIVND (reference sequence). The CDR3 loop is CASRLAGLYNEQFF.

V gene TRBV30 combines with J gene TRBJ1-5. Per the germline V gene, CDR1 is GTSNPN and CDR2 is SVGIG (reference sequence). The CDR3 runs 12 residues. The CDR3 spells CAWSDPSQPQHF.

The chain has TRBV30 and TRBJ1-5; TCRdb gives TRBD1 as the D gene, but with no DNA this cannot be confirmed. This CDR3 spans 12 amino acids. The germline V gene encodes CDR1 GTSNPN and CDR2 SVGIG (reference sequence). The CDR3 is CAWKTGTGPQHF.

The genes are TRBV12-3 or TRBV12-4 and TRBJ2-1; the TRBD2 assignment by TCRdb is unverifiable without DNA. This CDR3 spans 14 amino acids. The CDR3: CASSDSLDCNEQFF.

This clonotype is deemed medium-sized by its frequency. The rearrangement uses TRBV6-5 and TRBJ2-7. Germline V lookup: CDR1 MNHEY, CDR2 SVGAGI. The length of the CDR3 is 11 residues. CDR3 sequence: CASSYLGEQYF.

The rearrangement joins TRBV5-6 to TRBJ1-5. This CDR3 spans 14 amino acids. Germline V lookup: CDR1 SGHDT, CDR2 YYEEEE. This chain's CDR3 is CASSPSYSNQPQHF.

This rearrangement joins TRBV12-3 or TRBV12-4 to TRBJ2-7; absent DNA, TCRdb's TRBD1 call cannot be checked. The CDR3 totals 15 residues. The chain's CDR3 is CASSDPRAGSDEQYF.

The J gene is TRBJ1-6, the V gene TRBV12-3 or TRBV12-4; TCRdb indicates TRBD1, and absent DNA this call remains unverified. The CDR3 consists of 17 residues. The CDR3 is CASSDNRGSSYNSPLHF.

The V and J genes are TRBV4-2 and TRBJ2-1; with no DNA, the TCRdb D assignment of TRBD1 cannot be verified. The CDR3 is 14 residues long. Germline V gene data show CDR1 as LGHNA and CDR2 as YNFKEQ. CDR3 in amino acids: CASREAGATNEQFF.

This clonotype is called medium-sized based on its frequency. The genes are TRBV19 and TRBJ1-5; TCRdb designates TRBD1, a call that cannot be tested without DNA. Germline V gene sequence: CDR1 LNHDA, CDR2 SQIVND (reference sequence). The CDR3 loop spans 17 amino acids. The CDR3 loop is CASSFRDRVSSNQPQHF.